This T cell receptor beta chain was found in a study of shared clonotypes between healthy human individuals. General study findings and limits: The four-donor shared clonotypes exceeded non-shared clonotypes in generation probability, with non-shared ones scoring lower.

As regards this clone: Its antigen is undetermined.

In replicate PCRs of sorted subsets, about 220 ng DNA, some 28,000 T cell genomes, was used. Generated by immunoSEQ multiplex PCR, the TCRdb table keeps only in-frame clones and is missing some. Of 2.3 million or so clones in the sample, approximately 93% were seen once. The V gene lost 2 bases and the J gene lost 8 bases, with 9 bases spanning the gap. Germline V gene sequence: CDR1 MGHDK, CDR2 SYGVNS. The CDR3 spans 12 residues. The chain combines TRBV25-1 with TRBJ1-2; D perhaps matches TRBD1 (5 bases). The source of this sequence is a young man in good health. Some clones in this sample may be carry-over from other donors' samples. Sequencing used naive CD4+ T cells from PBMCs. Subset given: CD45RA+ positively selected. CDR3 nucleotide sequence: TGTGCCAGCAGTGAAATCAGGGAGGGCTACACCTTC. As protein: CASSEIREGYTF.